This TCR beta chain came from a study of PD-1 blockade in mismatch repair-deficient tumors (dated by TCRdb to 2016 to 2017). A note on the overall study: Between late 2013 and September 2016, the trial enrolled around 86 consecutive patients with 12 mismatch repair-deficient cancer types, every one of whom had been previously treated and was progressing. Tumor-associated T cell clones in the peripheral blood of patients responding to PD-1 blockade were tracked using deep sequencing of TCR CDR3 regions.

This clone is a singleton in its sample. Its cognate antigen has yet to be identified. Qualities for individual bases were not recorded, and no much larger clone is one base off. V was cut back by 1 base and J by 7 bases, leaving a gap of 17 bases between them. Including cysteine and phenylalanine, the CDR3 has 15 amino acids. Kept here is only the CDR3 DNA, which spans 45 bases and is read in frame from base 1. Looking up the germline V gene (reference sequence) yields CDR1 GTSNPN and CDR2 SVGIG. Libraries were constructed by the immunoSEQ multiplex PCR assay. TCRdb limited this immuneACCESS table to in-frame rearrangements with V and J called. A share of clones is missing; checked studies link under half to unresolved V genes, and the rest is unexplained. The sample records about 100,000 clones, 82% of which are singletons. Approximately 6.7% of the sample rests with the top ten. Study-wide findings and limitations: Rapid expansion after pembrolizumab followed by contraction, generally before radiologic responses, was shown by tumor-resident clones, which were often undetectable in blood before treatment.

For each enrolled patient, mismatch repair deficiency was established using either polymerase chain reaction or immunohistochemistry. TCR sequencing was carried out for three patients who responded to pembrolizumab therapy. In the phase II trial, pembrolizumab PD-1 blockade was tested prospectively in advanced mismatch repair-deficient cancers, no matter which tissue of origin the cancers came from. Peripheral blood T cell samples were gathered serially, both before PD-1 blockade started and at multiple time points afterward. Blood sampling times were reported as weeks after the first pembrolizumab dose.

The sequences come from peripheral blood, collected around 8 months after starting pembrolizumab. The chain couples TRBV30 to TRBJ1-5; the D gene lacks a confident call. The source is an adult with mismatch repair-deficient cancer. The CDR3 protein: CAWSGPLLVGQPQHF. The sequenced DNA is TGTGCCTGGAGTGGACCCCTCCTTGTAGGGCAGCCCCAGCATTTT. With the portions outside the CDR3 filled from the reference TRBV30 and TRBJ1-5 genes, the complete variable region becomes SQTIHQWPATLVQPVGSPLSLECTVEGTSNPNLYWYRQAAGRGLQLLFYSVGIGQISSEVPQNLSASRPQDRQFILSSKKLLLSDSGFYLCAWSGPLLVGQPQHFGDGTRLSIL.